The rows below give T cell receptor beta chains drawn from one sample of a study of CD8 T cells in ankylosing spondylitis. TCRdb reprocessed the 5' RACE reads with MiXCR, giving one entry per CDR3 protein. The sample records 500,000 to 650,000 distinct CDR3 sequences, about 5.7% being singletons. Sequenced: blood, either unsorted or a sorted T cell fraction (not recorded which). The receptors were sampled from a male donor with ankylosing spondylitis. Both conserved end residues are part of each CDR3. Fields, in order: D gene, J gene, V gene, clone size, CDR3 DNA, CDR3 protein. The D gene is left open where the match is weak. The size of a clone is reported for some rows only, either as once, few or many, or as a class for expanded clones.

d_gene: NA; j_gene: TRBJ2-7; v_gene: TRBV27; abundance: many; CDR3nt: TGTGCCAGCAGACCGAGGGACGGCATATACGAGCAGTACTTC; CDR3aa: CASRPRDGIYEQYF
d_gene: TRBD2; j_gene: TRBJ2-5; v_gene: TRBV29-1; abundance: many; CDR3nt: TGCAGCTTCATGACTAGCGGGAGGGCCGGGGAGACCCAGTACTTC; CDR3aa: CSFMTSGRAGETQYF
d_gene: TRBD2; j_gene: TRBJ2-7; v_gene: TRBV6-1; abundance: NA; CDR3nt: TGTGCCAGCAGTGAAGTCTTAGCGGGGGGCTACGAGCAGTACTTC; CDR3aa: CASSEVLAGGYEQYF
d_gene: NA; j_gene: TRBJ2-3; v_gene: TRBV20-1; abundance: many; CDR3nt: TGCAGTGCTATCAGGGGAACAACAGATACGCAGTATTTT; CDR3aa: CSAIRGTTDTQYF
d_gene: NA; j_gene: TRBJ2-3; v_gene: TRBV7-9; abundance: many; CDR3nt: TGTGCCAGCAGCTTAGTGGCGACACGCACAGATACGCAGTATTTT; CDR3aa: CASSLVATRTDTQYF
d_gene: TRBD2; j_gene: TRBJ2-7; v_gene: TRBV5-1; abundance: few; CDR3nt: TGCGCCAGCAGCGAGGGACTAGCGGGAGTTACGTACGAGCAGTACTTC; CDR3aa: CASSEGLAGVTYEQYF
d_gene: NA; j_gene: TRBJ1-5; v_gene: TRBV7-2; abundance: many; CDR3nt: TGTGCCAGCAGCTCCTACAGGGTTCAGCCCCAGCATTTT; CDR3aa: CASSSYRVQPQHF
d_gene: TRBD1; j_gene: TRBJ1-2; v_gene: TRBV6-1; abundance: many; CDR3nt: TGTGCCAGCACCGCGGGGGACAGCTATGGCTACACCTTC; CDR3aa: CASTAGDSYGYTF
d_gene: NA; j_gene: TRBJ2-7; v_gene: TRBV6-2/TRBV6-3; abundance: many; CDR3nt: TGTGCCAGCAGTTACCTGGAGGGATCCTACGAGCAGTACTTC; CDR3aa: CASSYLEGSYEQYF
d_gene: NA; j_gene: TRBJ2-7; v_gene: TRBV7-2; abundance: many; CDR3nt: TGTGCCAGCAGCTTAACCCGGGACTCACGTCAGTACTTC; CDR3aa: CASSLTRDSRQYF
d_gene: TRBD1; j_gene: TRBJ1-2; v_gene: TRBV10-3; abundance: many; CDR3nt: TGTGCCATCAGTGAGCCCTTGGGACAGGGGACGGGCTATGGCTACACCTTC; CDR3aa: CAISEPLGQGTGYGYTF
d_gene: TRBD2; j_gene: TRBJ2-3; v_gene: TRBV7-9; abundance: many; CDR3nt: TGTGCCAGCAGCTCCGGACTAGCGAGTGCCACAGATACGCAGTATTTT; CDR3aa: CASSSGLASATDTQYF
d_gene: NA; j_gene: TRBJ1-2; v_gene: TRBV7-2; abundance: NA; CDR3nt: TGTGCCAGCAGCAAGGGGAGGGGAGGATATGGCTACACCTTC; CDR3aa: CASSKGRGGYGYTF
d_gene: NA; j_gene: TRBJ2-2; v_gene: TRBV12-3/TRBV12-4; abundance: many; CDR3nt: TGTGCCAGCAGTTTAAAGGGTACGAAAACCGGGGAGCTGTTTTTT; CDR3aa: CASSLKGTKTGELFF
d_gene: NA; j_gene: TRBJ1-6; v_gene: TRBV20-1; abundance: many; CDR3nt: TGCAGTGGCCTAGGGAGTAAAAATTCACCCCTCCACTTT; CDR3aa: CSGLGSKNSPLHF
d_gene: TRBD1; j_gene: TRBJ2-1; v_gene: TRBV10-3; abundance: NA; CDR3nt: TGTGCCATCAGTGGGGACAGGGGAAGGAATGAGCAGTTCTTC; CDR3aa: CAISGDRGRNEQFF
d_gene: NA; j_gene: TRBJ1-2; v_gene: TRBV7-2; abundance: many; CDR3nt: TGTGCCAGCAGCTTAGGTCAGGAGAGAGGCTACACCTTC; CDR3aa: CASSLGQERGYTF
d_gene: TRBD2; j_gene: TRBJ2-3; v_gene: TRBV7-8; abundance: many; CDR3nt: TGTGCCAGCAGGCCCAGCGGGACGAACCGCATGGATACGCAGTATTTT; CDR3aa: CASRPSGTNRMDTQYF
d_gene: TRBD1; j_gene: TRBJ1-4; v_gene: TRBV5-1; abundance: many; CDR3nt: TGCGCCAGCAGCTTTGGACAGGCACCCGCGAATGAAAAACTGTTTTTT; CDR3aa: CASSFGQAPANEKLFF
d_gene: NA; j_gene: TRBJ2-7; v_gene: TRBV10-3; abundance: many; CDR3nt: TGTGCCATCACAAAGGAGGGGCGCCTAAAATTC; CDR3aa: CAITKEGRLKF
d_gene: NA; j_gene: TRBJ2-2; v_gene: TRBV3-1; abundance: many; CDR3nt: TGTGCCAGCAGCCAGTACATCGGTGCGACCGGGGAGCTGTTTTTT; CDR3aa: CASSQYIGATGELFF
d_gene: TRBD1; j_gene: TRBJ1-1; v_gene: TRBV20-1; abundance: many; CDR3nt: TGCAGTGCTACTACGGGGACAGTTGGCGCTGAAGCTTTCTTT; CDR3aa: CSATTGTVGAEAFF
d_gene: NA; j_gene: TRBJ2-1; v_gene: TRBV29-1; abundance: few; CDR3nt: TGCAGCGTTGATAAAGGGAGCTTTGGATACAATGAGCAGTTCTTC; CDR3aa: CSVDKGSFGYNEQFF
d_gene: NA; j_gene: TRBJ2-5; v_gene: TRBV20-1; abundance: NA; CDR3nt: TGCAGTGCAGGGACCTTCCAAGAGACCCAGTACTTC; CDR3aa: CSAGTFQETQYF
d_gene: NA; j_gene: TRBJ1-2; v_gene: TRBV5-1; abundance: many; CDR3nt: TGCGCCAGCAGCTTGGATCGGAGCTATGGCTACACCTTC; CDR3aa: CASSLDRSYGYTF